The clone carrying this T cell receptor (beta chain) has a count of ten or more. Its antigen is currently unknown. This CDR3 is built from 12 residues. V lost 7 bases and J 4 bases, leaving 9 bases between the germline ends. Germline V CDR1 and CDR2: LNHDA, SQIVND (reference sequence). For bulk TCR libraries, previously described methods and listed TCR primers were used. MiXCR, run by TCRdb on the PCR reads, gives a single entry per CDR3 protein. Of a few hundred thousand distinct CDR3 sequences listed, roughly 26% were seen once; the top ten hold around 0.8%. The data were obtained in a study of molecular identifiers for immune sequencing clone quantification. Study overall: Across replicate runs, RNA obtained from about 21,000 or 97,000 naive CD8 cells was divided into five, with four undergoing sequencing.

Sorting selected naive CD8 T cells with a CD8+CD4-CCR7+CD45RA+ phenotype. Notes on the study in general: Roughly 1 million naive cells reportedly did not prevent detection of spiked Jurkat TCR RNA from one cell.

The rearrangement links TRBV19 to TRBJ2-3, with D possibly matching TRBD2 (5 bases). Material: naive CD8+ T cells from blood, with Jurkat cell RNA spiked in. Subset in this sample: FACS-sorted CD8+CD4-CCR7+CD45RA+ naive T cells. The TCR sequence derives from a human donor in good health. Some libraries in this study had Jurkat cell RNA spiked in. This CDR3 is CASTAGSDTQYF. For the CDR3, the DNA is TGTGCCAGTACGGCGGGCTCAGATACGCAGTATTTT. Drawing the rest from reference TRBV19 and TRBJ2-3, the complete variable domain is DGGITQSPKYLFRKEGQNVTLSCEQNLNHDAMYWYRQDPGQGLRLIYYSQIVNDFQKGDIAEGYSVSREKKESFPLTVTSAQKNPTAFYLCASTAGSDTQYFGPGTRLTVL.